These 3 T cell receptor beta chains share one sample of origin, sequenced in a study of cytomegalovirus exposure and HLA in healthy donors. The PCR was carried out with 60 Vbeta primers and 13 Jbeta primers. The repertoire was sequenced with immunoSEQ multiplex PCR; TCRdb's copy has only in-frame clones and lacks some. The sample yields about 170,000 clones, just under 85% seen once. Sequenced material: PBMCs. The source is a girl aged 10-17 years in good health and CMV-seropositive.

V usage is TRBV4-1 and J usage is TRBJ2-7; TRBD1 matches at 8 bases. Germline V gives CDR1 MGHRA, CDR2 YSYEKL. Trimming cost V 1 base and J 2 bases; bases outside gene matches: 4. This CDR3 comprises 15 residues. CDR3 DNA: TGCGCCAGCAGCCAAGGCGAGACAGGGGCCTACGAGCAGTACTTC. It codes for CASSQGETGAYEQYF.

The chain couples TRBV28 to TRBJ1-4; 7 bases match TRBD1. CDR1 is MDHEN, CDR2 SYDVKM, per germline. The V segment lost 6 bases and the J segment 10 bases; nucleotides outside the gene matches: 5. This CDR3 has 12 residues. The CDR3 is CASRHRQGKLFF. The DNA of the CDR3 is TGTGCCAGCAGACACCGACAGGGAAAACTGTTTTTT.

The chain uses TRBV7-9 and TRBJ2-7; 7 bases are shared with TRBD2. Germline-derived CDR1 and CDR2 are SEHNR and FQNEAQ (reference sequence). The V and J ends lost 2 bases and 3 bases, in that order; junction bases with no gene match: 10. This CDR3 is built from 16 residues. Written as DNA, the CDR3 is TGTGCCAGCAGCTTACCCCGAATGGGGGGGGGCTACGAGCAGTACTTC. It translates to CASSLPRMGGGYEQYF.